The present TCR beta chain was sequenced within a study of shared T cell receptors in the human thymus. The table came from immunoSEQ multiplex PCR; TCRdb's copy has only in-frame clones and leaves some out. The sample contains about 540,000 clones, around 82% of which appear only once. The CDR3 is 15 amino acids. Trimming removed 7 bases from V and 5 bases from J; junction bases left unmatched: 13. Germline V gene sequence: CDR1 LNHDA, CDR2 SQIVND (reference sequence). These data also featured in a second study, about human thymus T cells. That investigation notes: Finnish infants who were healthy and having corrective surgery for congenital heart defects made up the donors. In corrective heart surgery, resections were taken, and these provided the thymus tissue. Reports from related research described highly overlapping thymic repertoires among unrelated individuals.

J is TRBJ1-2 and V is TRBV19; 7 positions agree with TRBD1. The specimen was thymocytes. The clonotype originates from a boy in the first two years of life with a congenital heart defect. The CDR3 nucleotides read TGTGCCAGTACCTCAGGAGGGGGCCCTGCGTATGGCTACACCTTC. Its translation is CASTSGGGPAYGYTF.